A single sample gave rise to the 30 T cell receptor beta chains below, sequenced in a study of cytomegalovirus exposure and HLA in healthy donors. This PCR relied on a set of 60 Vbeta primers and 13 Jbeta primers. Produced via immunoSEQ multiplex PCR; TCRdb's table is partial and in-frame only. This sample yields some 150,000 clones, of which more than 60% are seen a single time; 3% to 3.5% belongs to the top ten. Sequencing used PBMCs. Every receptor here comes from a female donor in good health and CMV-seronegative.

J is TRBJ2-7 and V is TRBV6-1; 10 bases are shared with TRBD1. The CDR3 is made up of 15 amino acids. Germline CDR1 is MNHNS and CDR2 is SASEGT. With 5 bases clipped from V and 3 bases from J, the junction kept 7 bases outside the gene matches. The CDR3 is CASSLGQGVYYEQYF. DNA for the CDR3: TGTGCCAGCAGTCTCGGACAGGGGGTATACTACGAGCAGTACTTC.

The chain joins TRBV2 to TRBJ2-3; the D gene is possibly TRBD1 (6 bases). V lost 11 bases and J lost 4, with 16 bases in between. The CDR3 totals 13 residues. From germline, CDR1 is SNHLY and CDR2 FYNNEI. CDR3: CAPKAKGADTQYF. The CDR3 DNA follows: TGTGCCCCCAAGGCCAAGGGGGCAGATACGCAGTATTTT.

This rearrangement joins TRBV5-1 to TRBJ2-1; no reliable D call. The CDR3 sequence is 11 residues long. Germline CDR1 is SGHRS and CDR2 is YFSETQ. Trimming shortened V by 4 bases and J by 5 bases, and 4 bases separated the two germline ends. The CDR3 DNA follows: TGCGCCAGCAGCCGTAACAATGAGCAGTTCTTC. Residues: CASSRNNEQFF.

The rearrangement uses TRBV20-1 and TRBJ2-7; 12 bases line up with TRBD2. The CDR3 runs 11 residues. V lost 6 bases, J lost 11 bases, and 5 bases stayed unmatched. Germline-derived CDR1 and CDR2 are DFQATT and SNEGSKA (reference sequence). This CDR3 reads CSAPSGGVEYF. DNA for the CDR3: TGCAGTGCCCCTAGCGGGGGGGTGGAGTACTTC.

In nucleotides, the CDR3 is TGTGCCAGCAGCGTAGAGGGCAGGGTGACCACTGAAGCTTTCTTT. It is translated as CASSVEGRVTTEAFF. V usage is TRBV9 and J usage is TRBJ1-1, with D possibly TRBD1 on 5 matching bases. Trimming cost V 0 bases and J 4 bases, with 13 bases left between them. This CDR3 region has 15 residues. Germline CDR1 and CDR2: SGDLS and YYNGEE.

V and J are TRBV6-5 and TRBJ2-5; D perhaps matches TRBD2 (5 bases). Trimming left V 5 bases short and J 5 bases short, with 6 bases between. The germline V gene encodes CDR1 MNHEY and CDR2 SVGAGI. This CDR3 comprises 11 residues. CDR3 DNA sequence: TGTGCCAGCAGTACGGGGGAGACCCAGTACTTC. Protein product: CASSTGETQYF.

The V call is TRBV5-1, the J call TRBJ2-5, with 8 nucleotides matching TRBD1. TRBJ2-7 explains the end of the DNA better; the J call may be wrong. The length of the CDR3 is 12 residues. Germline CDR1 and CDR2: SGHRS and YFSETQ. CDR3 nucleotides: TGCGCCAGCGGGGACAGGACCTACGAGCAGTACTTC. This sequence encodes CASGDRTYEQYF.

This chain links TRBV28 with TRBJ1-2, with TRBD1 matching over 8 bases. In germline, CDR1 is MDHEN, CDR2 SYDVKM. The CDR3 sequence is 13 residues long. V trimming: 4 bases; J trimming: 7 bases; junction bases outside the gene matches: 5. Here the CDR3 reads CASSSTGAGGYTF. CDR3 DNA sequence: TGTGCCAGCAGTTCGACAGGGGCGGGTGGCTACACCTTC.

As DNA, the CDR3 is TGTGCCAGCAGTGAGGCACTAGCGGGGGGCCCAGATACGCAGTATTTT. Residues: CASSEALAGGPDTQYF. The V gene is TRBV5-4, the J gene TRBJ2-3; 12 positions match TRBD2. The CDR3 spans 16 residues. Per the germline V gene, CDR1 is SGHNT and CDR2 is YYREEE (reference sequence). J was trimmed by 4 bases and V by 5 bases; bases with no gene match: 8.

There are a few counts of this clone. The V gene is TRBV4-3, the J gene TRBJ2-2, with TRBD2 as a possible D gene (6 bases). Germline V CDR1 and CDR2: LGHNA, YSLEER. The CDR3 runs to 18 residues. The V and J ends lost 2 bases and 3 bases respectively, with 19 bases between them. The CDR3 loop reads CASSQTIEWDSYTGELFF. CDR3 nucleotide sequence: TGCGCCAGCAGCCAAACTATTGAGTGGGACTCCTACACCGGGGAGCTGTTTTTT.

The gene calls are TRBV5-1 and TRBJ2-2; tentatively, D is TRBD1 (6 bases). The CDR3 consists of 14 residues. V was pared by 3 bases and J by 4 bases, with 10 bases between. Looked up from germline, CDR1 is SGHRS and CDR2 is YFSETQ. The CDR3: CASSSIQGTGELFF. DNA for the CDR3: TGCGCCAGCAGCTCGATACAGGGCACCGGGGAGCTGTTTTTT.

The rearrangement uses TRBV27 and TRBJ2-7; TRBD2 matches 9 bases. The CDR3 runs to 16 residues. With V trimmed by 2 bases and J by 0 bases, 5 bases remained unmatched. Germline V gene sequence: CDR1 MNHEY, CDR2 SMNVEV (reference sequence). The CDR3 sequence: CASSLGGGRASYEQYF. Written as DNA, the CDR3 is TGTGCCAGCAGTTTAGGGGGCGGGAGGGCCTCCTACGAGCAGTACTTC.

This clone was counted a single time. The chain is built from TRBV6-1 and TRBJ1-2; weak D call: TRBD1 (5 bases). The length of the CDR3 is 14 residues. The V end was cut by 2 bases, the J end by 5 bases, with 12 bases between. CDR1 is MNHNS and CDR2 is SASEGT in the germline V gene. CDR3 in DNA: TGTGCCAGCAGTGAACATGGGGCGAGTTATGGCTACACCTTC. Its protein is CASSEHGASYGYTF.

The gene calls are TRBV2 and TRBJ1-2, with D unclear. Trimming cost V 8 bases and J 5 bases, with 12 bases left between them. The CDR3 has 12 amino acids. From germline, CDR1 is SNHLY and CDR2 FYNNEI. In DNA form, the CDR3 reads TGTGCCAGCCGGAGGCCGGGATATGGCTACACCTTC. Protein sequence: CASRRPGYGYTF. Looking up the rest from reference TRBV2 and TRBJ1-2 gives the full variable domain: EPEVTQTPSHQVTQMGQEVILRCVPISNHLYFYWYRQILGQKVEFLVSFYNNEISEKSEIFDDQFSVERPDGSNFTLKIRSTKLEDSAMYFCASRRPGYGYTFGSGTRLTVV.

CDR3 protein: CASSPSDRPYYEQYF. DNA of the CDR3: TGTGCCAGCAGTCCATCCGACAGGCCCTACTACGAGCAGTACTTC. The chain uses TRBV28 and TRBJ2-7, with a tentative D call TRBD1 (6 bases). The CDR3 covers 15 residues. Germline V gene sequence: CDR1 MDHEN, CDR2 SYDVKM. Deletions cut 5 bases from V and 3 bases from J, with 17 bases between.

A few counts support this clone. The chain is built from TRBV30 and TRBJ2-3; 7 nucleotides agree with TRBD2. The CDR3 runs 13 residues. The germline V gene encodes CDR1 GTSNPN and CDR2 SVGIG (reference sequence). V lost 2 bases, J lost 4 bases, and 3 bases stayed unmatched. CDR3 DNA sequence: TGTGCCTGGAGTTCGCTAGCGGCAGATACGCAGTATTTT. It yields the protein CAWSSLAADTQYF.

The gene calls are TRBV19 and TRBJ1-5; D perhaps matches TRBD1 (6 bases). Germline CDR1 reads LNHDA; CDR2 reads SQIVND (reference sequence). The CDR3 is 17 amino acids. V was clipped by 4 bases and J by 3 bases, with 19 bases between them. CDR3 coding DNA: TGTGCCAGTAGTAAGGGTTTAGAATGGACAGACAATCAGCCCCAGCATTTT. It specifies CASSKGLEWTDNQPQHF. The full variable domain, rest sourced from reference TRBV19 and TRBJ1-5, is DGGITQSPKYLFRKEGQNVTLSCEQNLNHDAMYWYRQDPGQGLRLIYYSQIVNDFQKGDIAEGYSVSREKKESFPLTVTSAQKNPTAFYLCASSKGLEWTDNQPQHFGDGTRLSIL.

CDR3 nucleotide sequence: TGCGCCAGCAGCGGGACTAGCGGGAGTGAAGGTGAGCAGTTCTTC. Translating gives CASSGTSGSEGEQFF. The chain uses TRBV5-1 and TRBJ2-1; 14 nucleotides align to TRBD2. Germline V lookup: CDR1 SGHRS, CDR2 YFSETQ. This CDR3 is 15 amino acids long. V shed 4 bases and J 9 bases; nucleotides not matched to a gene: 6.

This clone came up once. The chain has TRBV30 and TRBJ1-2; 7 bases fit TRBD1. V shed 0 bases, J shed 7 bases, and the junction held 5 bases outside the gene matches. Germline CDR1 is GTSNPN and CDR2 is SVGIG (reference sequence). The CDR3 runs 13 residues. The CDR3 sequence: CAWSVQGVGGYTF. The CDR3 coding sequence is TGTGCCTGGAGTGTCCAGGGGGTGGGTGGCTACACCTTC.

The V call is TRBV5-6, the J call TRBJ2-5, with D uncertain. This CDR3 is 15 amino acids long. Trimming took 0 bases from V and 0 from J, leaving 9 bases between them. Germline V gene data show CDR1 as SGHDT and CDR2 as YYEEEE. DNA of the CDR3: TGTGCCAGCAGCTTGGTAGCAGCCTACCAAGAGACCCAGTACTTC. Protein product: CASSLVAAYQETQYF.

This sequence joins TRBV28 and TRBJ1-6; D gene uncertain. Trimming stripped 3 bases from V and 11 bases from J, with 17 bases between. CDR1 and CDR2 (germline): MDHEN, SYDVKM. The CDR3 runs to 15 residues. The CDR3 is CASSFPGEGNPPLHF. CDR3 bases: TGTGCCAGCAGTTTCCCCGGGGAGGGCAATCCACCCCTCCACTTT.

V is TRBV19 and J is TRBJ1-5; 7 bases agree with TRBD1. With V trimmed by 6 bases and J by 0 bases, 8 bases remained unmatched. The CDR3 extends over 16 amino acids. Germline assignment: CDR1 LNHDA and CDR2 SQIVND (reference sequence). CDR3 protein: CASSPPGTASNQPQHF. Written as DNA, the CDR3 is TGTGCCAGTAGCCCCCCCGGGACAGCTAGCAATCAGCCCCAGCATTTT.

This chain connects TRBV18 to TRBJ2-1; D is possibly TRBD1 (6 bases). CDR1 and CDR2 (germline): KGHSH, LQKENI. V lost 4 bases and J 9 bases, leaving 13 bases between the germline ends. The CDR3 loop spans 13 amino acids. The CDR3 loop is CASSLPQGTEQFF. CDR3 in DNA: TGTGCCAGCTCACTCCCCCAGGGGACTGAGCAGTTCTTC.

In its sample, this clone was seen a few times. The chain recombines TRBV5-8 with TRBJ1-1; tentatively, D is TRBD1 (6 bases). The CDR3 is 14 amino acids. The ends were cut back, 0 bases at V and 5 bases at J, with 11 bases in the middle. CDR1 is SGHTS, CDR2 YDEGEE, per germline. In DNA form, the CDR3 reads TGTGCCAGCAGCTTGGTGGGGGCTGGGACTGAAGCTTTCTTT. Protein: CASSLVGAGTEAFF.

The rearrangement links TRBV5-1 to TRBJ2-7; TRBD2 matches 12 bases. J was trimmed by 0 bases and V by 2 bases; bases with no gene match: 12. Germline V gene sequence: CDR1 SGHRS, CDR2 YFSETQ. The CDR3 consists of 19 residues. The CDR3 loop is CASSFSTTSGSGSSYEQYF. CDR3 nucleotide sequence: TGCGCCAGCAGCTTTAGCACGACTAGCGGGAGTGGTAGCTCCTACGAGCAGTACTTC. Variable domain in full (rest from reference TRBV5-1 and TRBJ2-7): KAGVTQTPRYLIKTRGQQVTLSCSPISGHRSVSWYQQTPGQGLQFLFEYFSETQRNKGNFPGRFSGRQFSNSRSEMNVSTLELGDSALYLCASSFSTTSGSGSSYEQYFGPGTRLTVT.

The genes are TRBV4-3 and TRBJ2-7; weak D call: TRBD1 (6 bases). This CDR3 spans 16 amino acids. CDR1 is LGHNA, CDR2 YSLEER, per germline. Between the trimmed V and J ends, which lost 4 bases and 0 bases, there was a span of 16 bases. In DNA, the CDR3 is TGCGCCAGCAGCCCTGAGTTTCAGGGGCGCTCCTACGAGCAGTACTTC. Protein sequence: CASSPEFQGRSYEQYF.

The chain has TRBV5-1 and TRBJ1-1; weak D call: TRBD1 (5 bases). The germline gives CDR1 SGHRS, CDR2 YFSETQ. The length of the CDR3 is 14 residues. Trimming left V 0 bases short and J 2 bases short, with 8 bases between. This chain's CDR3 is CASSLVGENTEAFF. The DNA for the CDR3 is TGCGCCAGCAGCTTGGTAGGGGAAAACACTGAAGCTTTCTTT.

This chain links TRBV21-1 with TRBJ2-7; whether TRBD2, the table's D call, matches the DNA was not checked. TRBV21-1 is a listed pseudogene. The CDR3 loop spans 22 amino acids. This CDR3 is CASHTGTGLIVGTSGESYEQYF. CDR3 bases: TGTGCCAGCCATACCGGGACAGGGCTCATTGTGGGGACTAGCGGGGAGTCCTACGAGCAGTACTTC.

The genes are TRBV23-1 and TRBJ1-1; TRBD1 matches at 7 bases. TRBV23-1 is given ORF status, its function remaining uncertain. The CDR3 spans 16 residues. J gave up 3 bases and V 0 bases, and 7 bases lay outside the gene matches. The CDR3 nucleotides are TGCGCCAGCAGTCAATCCAATAGGGGACAGTACACTGAAGCTTTCTTT. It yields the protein CASSQSNRGQYTEAFF.

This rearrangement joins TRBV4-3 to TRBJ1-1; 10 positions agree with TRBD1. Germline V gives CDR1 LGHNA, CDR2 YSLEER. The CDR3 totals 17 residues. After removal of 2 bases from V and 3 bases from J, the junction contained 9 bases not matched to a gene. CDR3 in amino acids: CASSQTRQGAFDTEAFF. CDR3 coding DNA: TGCGCCAGCAGCCAAACCCGACAGGGGGCGTTCGACACTGAAGCTTTCTTT.